These 3 T cell receptor gamma chains share one sample of origin, sequenced in a study of gamma-delta T cells after stem cell transplantation. TCRdb re-analyzed the RT-PCR reads via CATT. This table has about 700 gamma-chain clones, 20% to 25% appearing once. Sequencing was done on a sample of gamma-delta T cells. These receptors were taken from a human donor. It is not recorded whose cells these are; they may come from a transplant donor.

This clone counts as large (0.1 to 1%). At the DNA level, this CDR3 is encoded by other sequences in the same sample as well. This rearrangement joins TRGV9 to TRGJP. The CDR3 is 15 residues long. Germline loops: CDR1 GITISATS, CDR2 ISYDGTV (reference sequence). The V and J ends lost 4 bases and 4 bases, in that order; junction bases with no gene match: 1. The CDR3 DNA sequence: TGTGCCTTGTGGGACCAAGAGTTGGGCAAAAAAATCAAGGTATTT. Encoded protein: CALWDQELGKKIKVF.

This clone was counted only a few times. A much larger clone differs by one base, so this may be a read error. The chain is built from TRGV5 and TRGJ1 or TRGJ2. The germline V gene encodes CDR1 VINAFY and CDR2 YDVSNSKD. The trim removed 3 bases at V and 5 bases at J, leaving 4 bases unmatched. This CDR3 has 12 residues. CDR3 in amino acids: CATWDPHYKKLF. DNA of the CDR3: TGTGCCACCTGGGACCCCCATTATAAGAAACTCTTT.

As for this clone: A far larger clone is only one base removed, so a read error is likely. This chain links TRGV9 with TRGJ1 or TRGJ2. This CDR3 is 18 amino acids long. Germline-derived CDR1 and CDR2 are GITISATS and ISYDGTV (reference sequence). V trimming: 1 base; J trimming: 0 bases; junction bases outside the gene matches: 15. CDR3 sequence (DNA): TGTGCCTTGTGGGAGGTCCGCGAAAACCCCTCGAATTATTATAAGAAACTCTTT. This translates into CALWEVRENPSNYYKKLF.